This record concerns one T cell receptor (beta chain) sequence. Its target is unknown. Sequencing was performed with immunoSEQ multiplex PCR; in TCRdb, only in-frame clones are kept and a portion is missing. There are around 95,000 clones in the sample; around nine tenths occur only once, and around 3% lies in the top ten. This specimen comes from a study of T cell responses to AZD1222 COVID-19 vaccine. Study-wide results and caveats: Spike-specific TCR breadth rose after two AZD1222 doses, and depth rose as well.

The CDR3 is 11 residues long. V was pared by 5 bases and J by 2 bases, with 4 bases between. Germline V lookup: CDR1 SGHTS, CDR2 YDEGEE. Specimen: peripheral blood, collected on day 0 of AZD1222 vaccination. The receptor was derived from an adult in good health. The chain employs TRBV5-8 and TRBJ1-2; the D is unclear. The CDR3 reads CASRPNYGYTF. In DNA form, the CDR3 reads TGTGCCAGCAGGCCAAACTATGGCTACACCTTC.